This is a list of T cell receptor beta chains from one sample in a study of siplizumab effects on memory and regulatory T cells. Sequenced by immunoSEQ multiplex PCR; TCRdb stores in-frame clones only, minus some. The data contain approximately 94,000 clones, roughly 93% of them seen just once; the ten biggest clones take up 6.5%. Sequencing input: CD8+ T cells sorted from blood. The receptors shown here come from a human donor in good health. Each CDR3 is given with its conserved first and last residue. A D gene is named only where the DNA matches it firmly. The size entry is marked missing in some rows and otherwise reads once, few, many or a size class.

V	size	D	J	DNA	CDR3
TRBV19	NA	NA	TRBJ2-7	TGTGCCAGTAGTATCCAGCACGGGGCCTACGAGCAGTACTTC	CASSIQHGAYEQYF
TRBV11-3	once	NA	TRBJ2-1	TGTGCCAGCAGCTTAGGGGACTGGTACTCCTACAATGAGCAGTTCTTC	CASSLGDWYSYNEQFF
TRBV20-1	NA	NA	TRBJ1-1	TGCAGTGCCCCCGGCACTGAAGCTTTCTTT	CSAPGTEAFF
TRBV29-1	NA	NA	TRBJ2-1	TGCAGCGTCCTTAAACTTGGGGAGCAGTTCTTC	CSVLKLGEQFF
TRBV10-2	NA	NA	TRBJ2-7	TGCGCCAGCAGTGAGTGGACAGAGTCCTACGAGCAGTACTTC	CASSEWTESYEQYF
TRBV30	NA	TRBD1	TRBJ1-4	TGTGCCTGGAGTGAGGGCAGGGGGCTTGAAAAACTGTTTTTT	CAWSEGRGLEKLFF
TRBV10-3	NA	NA	TRBJ2-5	TGTGCCATCAGCGGGGGATACGACACCCCTCAAGAGACCCAGTACTTC	CAISGGYDTPQETQYF
TRBV4-1	NA	TRBD2	TRBJ2-1	TGCGCCAGCAGCCATCCCTCCCGGCTAGCGGGAGACCCCGGGTCCTACAATGAGCAGTTCTTC	CASSHPSRLAGDPGSYNEQFF
TRBV5-6	NA	TRBD1	TRBJ1-2	TGTGCCAGCAGCTGGACAGGCCCCTATGGCTACACCTTC	CASSWTGPYGYTF
TRBV4-1	NA	NA	TRBJ1-1	TGCGCCAGCAGCCAAGCCCCGGGTGCTATTAACACTGAAGCTTTCTTT	CASSQAPGAINTEAFF
TRBV19	NA	NA	TRBJ2-7	TGTGCCAGTAGTATAGGTGGCAGTCACTCCTACGAGCAGTACTTC	CASSIGGSHSYEQYF
TRBV27	NA	NA	TRBJ2-3	TGTGCCAGCAGTCCTCATACAGATACGCAGTATTTT	CASSPHTDTQYF
TRBV7-9	NA	NA	TRBJ1-1	TGTGCCAGCAGCTTAGTTGCAGGGGACACTGAAGCTTTCTTT	CASSLVAGDTEAFF
TRBV5-4	NA	NA	TRBJ2-1	TGTGCCAGCAGCTCGGCCCGGGAGAGCTCCTACAATGAGCAGTTCTTC	CASSSARESSYNEQFF
TRBV27	NA	NA	TRBJ2-5	TGTGCCAGCAAGGGGACGGACCAACAAGAGACCCAGTACTTC	CASKGTDQQETQYF
TRBV27	NA	TRBD2	TRBJ2-1	TGTGCCAGCAGTTCCGGGACTAGCGGGAACAATGAGCAGTTCTTC	CASSSGTSGNNEQFF
TRBV19	NA	NA	TRBJ1-6	TGTGCCAGTAGTCCACTGGACAGAACTAATTCACCCCTCCACTTT	CASSPLDRTNSPLHF